This section outlines one T cell receptor beta chain sequence together with its context. Across under 25 US areas, participants ranged in age from about 18 to 89 years. Recovered Cohort 3 donors showed two negative PCRs, clearance, or symptom resolution. The data originate from a study of blood T cell repertoires in COVID-19. Study background: Sample material is recorded as cDNA or gDNA derived from T cells, B-cell-depleted T cells, or PBMCs.

This CDR3 contains 17 residues. Per the germline V gene, CDR1 is LNHDA and CDR2 is SQIVND (reference sequence). The trim removed 3 bases at V and 7 bases at J, leaving 12 bases unmatched. As processed by the authors: Scientists estimated how many nucleated cells there were by amplifying reference gene primers. Using immunoSEQ multiplex PCR, the repertoire was profiled, and TCRdb retains in-frame clones only, with some absent. The DNA gave D and trimming, while V, J and clone size come from that table. The data hold fewer than 200,000 clones, with approximately 80% observed a single time. The V gene is TRBV19, the J gene TRBJ2-1, with 10 bases fitting TRBD2. The sequencing input was PBMCs or T cells enriched from blood (not recorded which). The TCR originated in a woman aged 50 to 65 who had recovered from COVID-19. CDR3 sequence (DNA): TGTGCCAGTAGTATCCCCCCCGGGCTAGCGGGAGAGAATGAGCAGTTCTTC. It yields the protein CASSIPPGLAGENEQFF. The full variable domain, with the rest looked up from reference TRBV19 and TRBJ2-1, is DGGITQSPKYLFRKEGQNVTLSCEQNLNHDAMYWYRQDPGQGLRLIYYSQIVNDFQKGDIAEGYSVSREKKESFPLTVTSAQKNPTAFYLCASSIPPGLAGENEQFFGPGTRLTVL.